This T cell receptor beta chain is drawn from a study of blood T cells in healthy people across ages. About 10 milliliters of peripheral blood were drawn from each donor. Isolation yielded PBMCs, at least 7 million per sample, in every case. This clonotype was seen a few times. Through a sample-barcoded 5' primer and a J-beta primer mix, a second PCR was run for roughly 6 to 12 cycles. TCRdb called the 5' RACE reads again in MiXCR, with one record for every CDR3 protein. The sample lists some 690,000 distinct CDR3 sequences; over 20% were seen once. J gave up 3 bases and V 4 bases, and 8 bases lay outside the gene matches. Germline CDR1 is SGHRS and CDR2 is YFSETQ. The CDR3 extends over 16 amino acids.

The V call is TRBV5-1, the J call TRBJ2-3; 10 nucleotides align to TRBD2. The TCR originated in a man between 65 and 79 years old in good health. The sample was blood. In DNA form, the CDR3 reads TGCGCCAGCAGCCGAACTCGGACTAGCGGAACAGATACGCAGTATTTT. Its translation: CASSRTRTSGTDTQYF.